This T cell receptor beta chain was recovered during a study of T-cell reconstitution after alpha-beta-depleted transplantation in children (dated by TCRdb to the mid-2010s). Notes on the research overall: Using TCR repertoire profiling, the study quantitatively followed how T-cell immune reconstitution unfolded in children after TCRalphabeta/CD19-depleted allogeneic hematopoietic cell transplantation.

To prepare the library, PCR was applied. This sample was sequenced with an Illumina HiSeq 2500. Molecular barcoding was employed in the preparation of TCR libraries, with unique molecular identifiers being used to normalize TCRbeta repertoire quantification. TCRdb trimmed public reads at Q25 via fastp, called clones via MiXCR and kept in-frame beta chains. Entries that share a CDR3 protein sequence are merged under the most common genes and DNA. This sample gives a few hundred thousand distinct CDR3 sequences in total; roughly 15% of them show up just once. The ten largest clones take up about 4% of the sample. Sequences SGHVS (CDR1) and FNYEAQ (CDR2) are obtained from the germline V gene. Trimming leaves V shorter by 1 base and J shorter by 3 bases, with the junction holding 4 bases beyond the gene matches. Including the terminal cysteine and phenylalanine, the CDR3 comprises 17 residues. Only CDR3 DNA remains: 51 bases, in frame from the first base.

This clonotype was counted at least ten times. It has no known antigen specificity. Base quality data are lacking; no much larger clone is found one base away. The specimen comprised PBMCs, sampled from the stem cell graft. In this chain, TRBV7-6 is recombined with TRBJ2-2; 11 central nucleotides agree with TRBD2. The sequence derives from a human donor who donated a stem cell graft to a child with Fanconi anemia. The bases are TGTGCCAGCAGCTTAGATCCGGGACTAGCGGACACCGGGGAGCTGTTTTTT. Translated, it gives CASSLDPGLADTGELFF.